This TCR beta chain was captured by sequencing in a study of cytomegalovirus exposure and HLA in healthy donors. Findings and limits, study-wide: Rarity characterized most TCR sequences, yet some public TCRs appeared in many donors. When analyzed later, a missense DCLRE1C variant was found to be linked to TCR beta V- and J-gene trimming.

About this clone: Its antigen is not known.

The PCR ran on 60 Vbeta and 13 Jbeta primers. Methods used by the authors: Counted up in a later analysis, unique TCR beta chains came to 65 million to 80 million, with around 11 million shared. Method: immunoSEQ multiplex PCR; TCRdb's copy keeps in-frame clones and lacks some. V, J and clone size derive from that table, while D and trimming were established from the DNA sequence. In the table there are about 190,000 clones, roughly 80% of which are singletons. The source is a woman aged 30 to 39 in good health and CMV-seropositive. The sample was PBMCs.

The CDR3 sequence is CASGNTGGYTF. The CDR3 DNA is TGTGCCAGCGGAAACACAGGAGGCTACACCTTC. The rearrangement joins TRBV6-5 to TRBJ1-2; TRBD1 is a possible D gene (5 bases). The CDR3 loop spans 11 amino acids. Germline CDR1 reads MNHEY; CDR2 reads SVGAGI. V lost 8 bases to trimming and J lost 8 bases, with 12 bases between them.